Listed below are T cell receptor beta chains from one sample, sequenced in a study of blood T cell repertoires in COVID-19. Clones were read by immunoSEQ multiplex PCR, and TCRdb kept only the in-frame ones, dropping some. This table has approximately 92,000 clones, around three quarters appearing once. Sequenced: peripheral blood. These TCRs come from a woman aged 55 to 70 in a cohort sampled during active or convalescent COVID-19. The CDR3 runs from the conserved cysteine through the conserved F or W. Fields, in order: CDR3 length, V gene, D gene, clone size, J gene, CDR3 DNA, CDR3 protein. D genes are given only for firm matches. Some rows mark clone size as missing; the rest say once, few, many or name a class of expanded clone.

15	TRBV7-9	NA	NA	TRBJ2-7	TGTGCCAGCAGCTGGTTCAGGGTTGGAGCCTACGAGCAGTACTTC	CASSWFRVGAYEQYF
14	TRBV19	TRBD1	NA	TRBJ1-2	TGTGCCAGTAGTAGCTACAGGGGGCGTCATGGCTACACCTTC	CASSSYRGRHGYTF
16	TRBV4-1	NA	few	TRBJ1-4	TGCGCCAGCAGCCAAGAACCGACAGGATTTGGAGAAAAACTGTTTTTT	CASSQEPTGFGEKLFF
15	TRBV5-1	NA	NA	TRBJ2-3	TGCGCCAGCAGCTTTCGGGGGGCTGGTACAGATACGCAGTATTTT	CASSFRGAGTDTQYF
16	TRBV19	NA	NA	TRBJ1-3	TGTGCCAGTAGGGATCCGGGACAAGGCGCTGGAAACACCATATATTTT	CASRDPGQGAGNTIYF
15	TRBV14	TRBD1	NA	TRBJ2-7	TGTGCCAGCAGCCAAGGACAGGGGGCTGTTTACGAGCAGTACTTC	CASSQGQGAVYEQYF
13	TRBV18	NA	NA	TRBJ2-7	TGTGCCAGCTCACCACTGCGAATCTACGAGCAGTACTTC	CASSPLRIYEQYF
15	TRBV29-1	TRBD1	NA	TRBJ1-1	TGCAGCGTTGAAGATCAAGGCAGGGGGTACACTGAAGCTTTCTTT	CSVEDQGRGYTEAFF
14	TRBV6-5	NA	NA	TRBJ2-7	TGTGCCAGCAGACCTCCGACCGACAACTACGAGCAGTACTTC	CASRPPTDNYEQYF
14	TRBV9	NA	NA	TRBJ2-3	TGTGCCAGCAGCGTAATGGGGGCCACAGATACGCAGTATTTT	CASSVMGATDTQYF
14	TRBV7-9	NA	NA	TRBJ2-7	TGTGCCAGCAGCTTAGGTGCGGGGTACTACGAGCAGTACTTC	CASSLGAGYYEQYF
14	TRBV28	TRBD2	NA	TRBJ2-7	TGTGCCAGCAGACCAGGACTAGCGGGGGGCGAGCAGTACTTC	CASRPGLAGGEQYF
15	TRBV10-2	TRBD1	once	TRBJ1-6	TGCGCCAGCACTCCGCCCGGGACAGGGGCGACAATTCACCACTTT	CASTPPGTGATIHHF
17	TRBV19	NA	NA	TRBJ2-2	TGTGCCAGTAGTATAGATCTCAGGACAGCGAACACCGGGGAGCTGTTTTTT	CASSIDLRTANTGELFF